This T cell receptor (beta chain) is drawn from a study of shared clonotypes between healthy human individuals. The germline V and J ends were trimmed by 5 bases and 7 bases, with 27 bases remaining between them. In germline, CDR1 is SGHKS, CDR2 YYEKEE (reference sequence). The CDR3 runs to 17 residues. Measured with immunoSEQ multiplex PCR; TCRdb has only the in-frame clones, and not every one. The sample comprises over a million clones, roughly 97% of which are singletons, and approximately 1% rests with the top ten. The receptor was isolated from a man younger than 40 in good health. Sequencing input: naive CD4+ T cells sorted from blood. Described subset: CD45RA+ positively selected. The chain employs TRBV5-5 and TRBJ1-2, with a weak D call TRBD1 (5 bases). The CDR3 DNA sequence: TGTGCCAGCAGACCGTCCCCGGGACTGATAGAGGAGGCTGGCTACACCTTC. Protein product: CASRPSPGLIEEAGYTF.